This TCR beta chain was found in a study of blood T cell repertoires in COVID-19. CDR1 is KGHSH, CDR2 LQKENI, per germline. The CDR3 is 16 amino acids. The germline V and J ends were trimmed by 2 bases and 7 bases, with 15 bases remaining between them. Here immunoSEQ multiplex PCR was the method, and the copy in TCRdb shows in-frame clones only, minus some. Among tens of thousands of clones listed, around 80% were seen once. This receptor was obtained from a man older than 75 with active or convalescent COVID-19. The sequenced sample was peripheral blood. This chain uses TRBV18 with TRBJ1-6; D is possibly TRBD1 (6 bases). The CDR3: CASSPFRGGPNSPLHF. CDR3 bases: TGTGCCAGCTCACCATTCCGGGGGGGCCCCAATTCACCCCTCCACTTT. Based on the CDR3 plus reference TRBV18 and TRBJ1-6, the full variable domain is NAGVMQNPRHLVRRRGQEARLRCSPMKGHSHVYWYRQLPEEGLKFMVYLQKENIIDESGMPKERFSAEFPKEGPSILRIQQVVRGDSAAYFCASSPFRGGPNSPLHFGNGTRLTVT.